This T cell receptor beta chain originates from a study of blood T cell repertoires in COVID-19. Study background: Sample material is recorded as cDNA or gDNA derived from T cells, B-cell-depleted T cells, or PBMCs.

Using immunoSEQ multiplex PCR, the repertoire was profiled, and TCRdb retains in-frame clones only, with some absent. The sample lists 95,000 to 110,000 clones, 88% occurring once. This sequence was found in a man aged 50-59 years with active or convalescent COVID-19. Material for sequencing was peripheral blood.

CDR3 amino acids: CASSYEGMNIQYF. As DNA, the CDR3 is TGTGCCAGCAGTTACGAGGGTATGAACATTCAGTACTTC. The genes are TRBV27 and TRBJ2-4; D perhaps matches TRBD2 (5 bases). The germline V gene has CDR1 MNHEY and CDR2 SMNVEV (reference sequence). Trimming stripped 4 bases from V and 7 bases from J, with 11 bases between. The CDR3 has 13 amino acids.